The 32 T cell receptor beta chains below all came from one sample that was sequenced in a study of cytomegalovirus exposure and HLA in healthy donors. The PCR had 60 Vbeta and 13 Jbeta primers. Method: immunoSEQ multiplex PCR; TCRdb's copy keeps in-frame clones and lacks some. Of roughly 150,000 clones listed, roughly 81% are singletons. The sample was PBMCs. These receptors originate from a man aged 25-45 years in good health and CMV-seropositive.

The rearrangement uses TRBV5-1 and TRBJ1-2, with D possibly matching TRBD1 (6 bases). Germline CDR1 reads SGHRS; CDR2 reads YFSETQ. Trimming shortened V by 4 bases and J by 6 bases, and 16 bases separated the two germline ends. This CDR3 has 14 amino acids. CDR3 sequence: CASSPAQGLDGYTF. The CDR3, as DNA: TGCGCCAGCAGCCCCGCCCAGGGGTTAGATGGCTACACCTTC.

The genes are TRBV6-4 and TRBJ2-7, with D perhaps matching TRBD1 (6 bases). CDR3 length: 14 amino acids. The ends were cut back, 6 bases at V and 6 bases at J, with 18 bases in the middle. The V gene's germline CDR1 is MRHNA and CDR2 SNTAGT. The CDR3 spells CASSTGSKGSEQYV. The CDR3 DNA reads as TGTGCCAGCAGCACAGGGTCAAAGGGGTCCGAGCAGTACGTC.

The chain employs TRBV28 and TRBJ2-3, with D perhaps TRBD2 (7 bases). Germline V gene data show CDR1 as MDHEN and CDR2 as SYDVKM. Trimming took off 4 bases at V and 3 bases at J, with 17 bases between the two ends. CDR3 length: 16 amino acids. For the CDR3, the DNA is TGTGCCAGCAGTTCTCTAACGGGGGGCCGGACAGATACGCAGTATTTT. Residues: CASSSLTGGRTDTQYF.

A single count supports this clone. The chain is built from TRBV6-6 and TRBJ1-5; D not resolved. The CDR3 is 15 amino acids. V was cut by 0 bases and J by 0 bases, with 6 bases left in between. Germline-derived CDR1 and CDR2 are MNHNY and SVGAGI (reference sequence). CDR3 coding DNA: TGTGCCAGCAGTTACTCCCCCTATAGCAATCAGCCCCAGCATTTT. Its translation is CASSYSPYSNQPQHF.

The gene calls are TRBV18 and TRBJ2-1; 8 nucleotides match TRBD2. The germline V gene has CDR1 KGHSH and CDR2 LQKENI. The V segment lost 2 bases and the J segment 8 bases; nucleotides outside the gene matches: 11. There are 16 residues in the CDR3. The CDR3 here is CASSPGKREPGDEQFF. CDR3 bases: TGTGCCAGCTCACCAGGGAAGCGGGAGCCGGGCGATGAGCAGTTCTTC. Full variable domain (missing parts from reference TRBV18 and TRBJ2-1): NAGVMQNPRHLVRRRGQEARLRCSPMKGHSHVYWYRQLPEEGLKFMVYLQKENIIDESGMPKERFSAEFPKEGPSILRIQQVVRGDSAAYFCASSPGKREPGDEQFFGPGTRLTVL.

A few counts support this clone. The J gene is TRBJ1-2, the V gene TRBV6-5; 8 bases are a match to TRBD1. The V gene end was trimmed by 0 bases and the J gene end by 4 bases; junction bases not matched to a gene: 7. Germline loops: CDR1 MNHEY, CDR2 SVGAGI. The CDR3 contains 16 residues. The CDR3 region is CASSYSRTGSSYGYTF. The CDR3 bases are TGTGCCAGCAGTTACTCCCGGACAGGGAGTTCCTATGGCTACACCTTC.

The chain couples TRBV5-1 to TRBJ2-3; no reliable D call. V was trimmed by 3 bases and J by 2 bases, leaving 13 bases between them. The CDR3 has 15 residues. Per the germline V gene, CDR1 is SGHRS and CDR2 is YFSETQ. CDR3 DNA: TGCGCCAGCAGCTCCGGGTCACCTAACACAGATACGCAGTATTTT. Translating it yields CASSSGSPNTDTQYF.

The genes are TRBV18 and TRBJ2-3; 10 bases agree with TRBD2. The V gene's germline CDR1 is KGHSH and CDR2 LQKENI. The CDR3 consists of 18 residues. V shed 1 base, J shed 4 bases, and the junction held 11 bases outside the gene matches. CDR3 in amino acids: CASSPLSSLAGGADTQYF. In DNA form, the CDR3 reads TGTGCCAGCTCACCACTTTCATCTTTAGCGGGAGGTGCAGATACGCAGTATTTT.

The chain recombines TRBV2 with TRBJ1-5; tentative D call: TRBD1 (5 bases). The CDR3 has 16 residues. Deletions cut 3 bases from V and 4 bases from J, with 16 bases between. Germline V gene sequence: CDR1 SNHLY, CDR2 FYNNEI. The CDR3 region is CASSDPGQRFNQPQHF. CDR3 bases: TGTGCCAGCAGTGATCCCGGACAAAGGTTTAATCAGCCCCAGCATTTT.

Notes on this clone: The junction and the germline gene differ at one end; a read error may be behind it. Distinct nucleotide sequences in the sample also encode this CDR3. The chain links TRBV7-2 to TRBJ2-2; a weak D match, TRBD2 (5 bases). CDR3 length equals 16 residues. The germline gives CDR1 SGHTA, CDR2 FQGNSA. The CDR3 sequence: CASSLGERRNTGELFF. The CDR3 nucleotides read TGTGCCAGCAGCTTAGGCGAGCGGAGGAACACCGGAGAGCTGTTTTTT.

The chain employs TRBV14 and TRBJ2-5; 7 bases agree with TRBD2. Germline V CDR1 and CDR2: SGHDN, FVKESK. CDR3 size: 14 residues. The J segment lost 5 bases and the V segment lost 5 bases, leaving 8 bases of the junction unmatched. The CDR3 sequence is CASSKNAGVETQYF. The CDR3 region has the DNA TGTGCCAGCAGCAAAAACGCGGGGGTTGAGACCCAGTACTTC. The variable domain in full, with the rest retrieved from reference TRBV14 and TRBJ2-5, is EAGVTQFPSHSVIEKGQTVTLRCDPISGHDNLYWYRRVMGKEIKFLLHFVKESKQDESGMPNNRFLAERTGGTYSTLKVQPAELEDSGVYFCASSKNAGVETQYFGPGTRLLVL.

This chain joins TRBV5-1 and TRBJ2-1, with TRBD2 matching 8 bases. The J segment lost 6 bases and the V segment lost 4 bases, leaving 9 bases of the junction unmatched. This CDR3 spans 15 amino acids. CDR1 and CDR2 (germline): SGHRS, YFSETQ. The CDR3 region is CASSATSGRGNEQFF. In nucleotides, the CDR3 is TGCGCCAGCAGCGCCACTAGCGGACGAGGCAATGAGCAGTTCTTC.

The V call is TRBV11-2, the J call TRBJ2-1; 8 nucleotides match TRBD2. Germline CDR1 reads SGHAT; CDR2 reads FQNNGV. The ends lost 2 bases at V and 8 bases at J; junction bases unmatched: 14. The CDR3 is 17 residues long. CDR3: CASSLRGTRAGEDEQFF. CDR3 nucleotides: TGTGCCAGCAGCTTAAGGGGGACCCGAGCGGGAGAGGATGAGCAGTTCTTC.

The chain has TRBV7-2 and TRBJ2-3, with D perhaps TRBD2 (7 bases). This CDR3 is 14 amino acids long. Trimming took 3 bases from V and 1 from J, leaving 8 bases between them. CDR1 and CDR2 from the germline V gene are SGHTA and FQGNSA. The CDR3 nucleotides are TGTGCCAGCAGCTTGGGGGGGCGCACAGATACGCAGTATTTT. This translates into CASSLGGRTDTQYF.

The chain has TRBV7-9 and TRBJ1-2, with no clear D. V was pared by 5 bases and J by 6 bases, with 16 bases between. This CDR3 is built from 14 residues. Germline V gives CDR1 SEHNR, CDR2 FQNEAQ (reference sequence). The CDR3 is CASSLPAGMDGYTF. The CDR3, as DNA: TGTGCCAGCAGCCTCCCTGCGGGTATGGATGGCTACACCTTC.

The rearrangement links TRBV6-5 to TRBJ2-2, with TRBD1 matching 9 bases. CDR3 length equals 15 residues. Germline V CDR1 and CDR2: MNHEY, SVGAGI. With V trimmed by 9 bases and J by 6 bases, 11 bases remained unmatched. The CDR3 loop is CASQTGGQGPGELFF. CDR3 nucleotides: TGTGCCAGTCAGACAGGGGGACAGGGACCCGGGGAGCTGTTTTTT.

The J gene is TRBJ2-1, the V gene TRBV11-3; weak D call: TRBD1 (7 bases). This CDR3 contains 16 residues. V was clipped by 5 bases and J by 6 bases, with 20 bases between them. Per germline, CDR1 SGHNT and CDR2 YENEEA. CDR3 nucleotides: TGTGCCAGCAGCCCTAGCATCTTTCAGGGGGGCAATGAGCAGTTCTTC. This encodes CASSPSIFQGGNEQFF.

The chain couples TRBV11-2 to TRBJ1-1; D unresolved. The germline CDR1 and CDR2 sequences are SGHAT and FQNNGV. This CDR3 region has 14 residues. Trimming shortened V by 2 bases and J by 5 bases, and 12 bases separated the two germline ends. The CDR3 DNA reads as TGTGCCAGCAGCTTAAGGCCTACAGCTACTGAAGCTTTCTTT. Residues: CASSLRPTATEAFF.

This clone has a handful of counts. V usage is TRBV6-4 and J usage is TRBJ2-1; no clear D. Germline CDR1 MRHNA, CDR2 SNTAGT. CDR3 size: 14 residues. The ends were cut back, 6 bases at V and 8 bases at J, with 17 bases in the middle. The CDR3 DNA sequence: TGTGCCAGCAGACCTTTCCGACTGGCGGATGAGCAGTTCTTC. This translates into CASRPFRLADEQFF.

This clone was recorded a few times. The CDR3: CASIEREGLTQYF. DNA of the CDR3: TGCGCCAGCATTGAGCGGGAGGGATTAACGCAGTATTTT. The rearrangement uses TRBV5-1 and TRBJ2-3, with 10 bases fitting TRBD2. Germline assignment: CDR1 SGHRS and CDR2 YFSETQ. With V trimmed by 6 bases and J by 9 bases, 7 bases remained unmatched. The CDR3 spans 13 residues.

The rearrangement joins TRBV7-2 to TRBJ2-3; D not resolved. The CDR3 covers 14 residues. Trimming shortened V by 2 bases and J by 1 base, and 7 bases separated the two germline ends. CDR1 SGHTA and CDR2 FQGNSA come from the germline V gene. CDR3 sequence reads: CASSLSTGTDTQYF. DNA of the CDR3: TGTGCCAGCAGCTTATCCACTGGCACAGATACGCAGTATTTT.

This clone was seen only a few times. V gene TRBV7-3 combines with J gene TRBJ2-2, with D unresolved. This CDR3 has 12 amino acids. The V end was cut by 6 bases, the J end by 4 bases, with 6 bases between. CDR1 is SGHTA and CDR2 is FQGTGA in the germline V gene. Written as DNA, the CDR3 is TGTGCCAGCAGATCTATCACCGGGGAGCTGTTTTTT. Protein sequence: CASRSITGELFF.

The sample holds one count of this clone. The chain employs TRBV25-1 and TRBJ1-1; no definite D call. V lost 8 bases to trimming and J lost 1 base, with 14 bases between them. The CDR3 loop spans 14 amino acids. Germline CDR1 MGHDK, CDR2 SYGVNS. Here the CDR3 DNA reads TGTGCCAGCCTTGCCTCGACGGGGAACACTGAAGCTTTCTTT. This encodes CASLASTGNTEAFF.

V gene TRBV6-5 combines with J gene TRBJ1-5; TRBD1 agrees at 8 bases. The CDR3 consists of 15 residues. The J segment lost 10 bases and the V segment lost 6 bases, leaving 14 bases of the junction unmatched. CDR1 and CDR2 from the germline V gene are MNHEY and SVGAGI. In DNA, the CDR3 is TGTGCCAGCAGCCCCACCATGGGACAGGCCCTACCCCAGCATTTT. Translation gives CASSPTMGQALPQHF.

The chain links TRBV5-5 to TRBJ2-7; 8 positions match TRBD1. The CDR3 length is 14 residues. Germline V gene sequence: CDR1 SGHKS, CDR2 YYEKEE (reference sequence). Germline trimming cut 4 bases from V and 3 bases from J; bases unmatched to any gene: 6. The CDR3 protein is CASSRVDRGYEQYF. CDR3 coding DNA: TGTGCCAGCAGCCGCGTCGACAGGGGCTACGAGCAGTACTTC.

This clone appeared a few times. The chain joins TRBV2 to TRBJ1-1, with TRBD1 matching 7 bases. CDR3 size: 15 residues. In germline, CDR1 is SNHLY, CDR2 FYNNEI. V dropped 1 base and J dropped 5; count of bases not matched to a gene: 7. Written as DNA, the CDR3 is TGTGCCAGCAGTGAAGTTTTGGGACAGCTTACTGAAGCTTTCTTT. Encoded protein: CASSEVLGQLTEAFF.

The rearrangement links TRBV6-5 to TRBJ1-4; TRBD1 aligns across 7 bases. This CDR3 is built from 15 residues. Trimming removed 4 bases from V and 4 bases from J; junction bases left unmatched: 6. CDR1 and CDR2 from the germline V gene are MNHEY and SVGAGI. The DNA of the CDR3 is TGTGCCAGCAGTTCCGACAGGGCCCTTAATGAAAAACTGTTTTTT. This codes for CASSSDRALNEKLFF.

The chain links TRBV7-9 to TRBJ2-7; 12 bases agree with TRBD2. This CDR3 comprises 18 residues. V trimming: 3 bases; J trimming: 1 base; junction bases outside the gene matches: 10. Germline CDR1 SEHNR, CDR2 FQNEAQ (reference sequence). In DNA, the CDR3 is TGTGCCAGCAGCTTCGGGCTAGCGGGAGGGCCGATATCCTACGAGCAGTACTTC. Encoded protein: CASSFGLAGGPISYEQYF. Based on the CDR3 plus reference TRBV7-9 and TRBJ2-7, the full variable domain is DTGVSQNPRHKITKRGQNVTFRCDPISEHNRLYWYRQTLGQGPEFLTYFQNEAQLEKSRLLSDRFSAERPKGSFSTLEIQRTEQGDSAMYLCASSFGLAGGPISYEQYFGPGTRLTVT.

CDR3 DNA sequence: TGCGCCAGCAGCTTGGATGGCTCCCAGGGGTTTCATGAAAAACTGTTTTTT. Translation gives CASSLDGSQGFHEKLFF. The V call is TRBV5-1, the J call TRBJ1-4, with D perhaps TRBD1 (6 bases). Trimming took off 0 bases at V and 6 bases at J, with 18 bases between the two ends. This CDR3 contains 17 residues. CDR1 is SGHRS, CDR2 YFSETQ, per germline.

The chain joins TRBV18 to TRBJ1-5; 7 nucleotides match TRBD1. There are 16 residues in the CDR3. The V gene's germline CDR1 is KGHSH and CDR2 LQKENI. After removal of 2 bases from V and 4 bases from J, the junction contained 8 bases not matched to a gene. The CDR3 DNA reads as TGTGCCAGCTCACCAAGGCAGGACAGGCTAAATCAGCCCCAGCATTTT. It codes for CASSPRQDRLNQPQHF.

This chain links TRBV19 with TRBJ2-2; TRBD2 might be the D (6 bases). The CDR3 length is 16 residues. Between the trimmed V and J ends, which lost 3 bases and 3 bases, there was a span of 14 bases. Germline assignment: CDR1 LNHDA and CDR2 SQIVND (reference sequence). In DNA form, the CDR3 reads TGTGCCAGTAGTATGGTCCGGGAGACTTACACCGGGGAGCTGTTTTTT. This translates into CASSMVRETYTGELFF.

The genes are TRBV30 and TRBJ1-5; D may be TRBD1 (5 bases). Germline lookup yields CDR1 GTSNPN and CDR2 SVGIG (reference sequence). The CDR3 runs 15 residues. V gave up 2 bases and J gave up 0 bases, with 11 bases separating them. The CDR3, as DNA: TGTGCCTGGAGTCATGACAGTTATAGCAATCAGCCCCAGCATTTT. It translates to CAWSHDSYSNQPQHF.